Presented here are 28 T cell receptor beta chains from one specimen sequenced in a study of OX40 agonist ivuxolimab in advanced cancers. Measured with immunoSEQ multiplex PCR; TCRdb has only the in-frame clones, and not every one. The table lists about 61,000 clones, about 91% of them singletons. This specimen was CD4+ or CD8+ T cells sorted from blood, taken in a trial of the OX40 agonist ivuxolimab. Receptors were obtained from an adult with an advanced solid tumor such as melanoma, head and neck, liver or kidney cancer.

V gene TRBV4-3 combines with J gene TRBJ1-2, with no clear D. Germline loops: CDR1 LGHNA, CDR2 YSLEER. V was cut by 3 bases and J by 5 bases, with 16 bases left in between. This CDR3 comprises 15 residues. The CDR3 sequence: CASSHDRGSWYGYTF. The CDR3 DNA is TGCGCCAGCAGCCACGATCGAGGGTCCTGGTATGGCTACACCTTC.

The DNA for the CDR3 is TGTGCCTGGAGTGTAGTTGGCACAGAAGCTTTCTTT. Translation gives CAWSVVGTEAFF. This chain uses TRBV30 with TRBJ1-1; D is undetermined. Between the trimmed V and J ends, which lost 0 bases and 8 bases, there was a span of 10 bases. Germline CDR1 is GTSNPN and CDR2 is SVGIG (reference sequence). The CDR3 contains 12 residues. The full variable domain, in which reference TRBV30 and TRBJ1-1 provide the parts outside the CDR3, is SQTIHQWPATLVQPVGSPLSLECTVEGTSNPNLYWYRQAAGRGLQLLFYSVGIGQISSEVPQNLSASRPQDRQFILSSKKLLLSDSGFYLCAWSVVGTEAFFGQGTRLTVV.

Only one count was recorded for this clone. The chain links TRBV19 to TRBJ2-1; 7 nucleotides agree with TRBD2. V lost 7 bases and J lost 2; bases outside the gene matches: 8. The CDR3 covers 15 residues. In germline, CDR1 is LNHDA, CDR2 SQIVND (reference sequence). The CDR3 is CASTAGVGTYNEQFF. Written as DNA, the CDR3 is TGTGCCAGTACGGCGGGAGTGGGGACCTACAATGAGCAGTTCTTC.

CDR3 sequence: CASSLVAGGPWTGELFF. DNA of the CDR3: TGTGCCAGCAGCTTGGTGGCGGGAGGGCCGTGGACCGGGGAGCTGTTTTTT. The gene calls are TRBV11-2 and TRBJ2-2, with TRBD2 matching 9 bases. The CDR3 is 17 amino acids. Per germline, CDR1 SGHAT and CDR2 FQNNGV. With V trimmed by 3 bases and J by 5 bases, 10 bases remained unmatched.

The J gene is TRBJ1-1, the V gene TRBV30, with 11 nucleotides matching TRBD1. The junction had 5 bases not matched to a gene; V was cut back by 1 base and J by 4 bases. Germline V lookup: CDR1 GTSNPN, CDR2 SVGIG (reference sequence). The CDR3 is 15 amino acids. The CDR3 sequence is CAWSGTGGLGTEAFF. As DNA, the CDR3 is TGTGCCTGGAGTGGGACAGGGGGCTTAGGCACTGAAGCTTTCTTT.

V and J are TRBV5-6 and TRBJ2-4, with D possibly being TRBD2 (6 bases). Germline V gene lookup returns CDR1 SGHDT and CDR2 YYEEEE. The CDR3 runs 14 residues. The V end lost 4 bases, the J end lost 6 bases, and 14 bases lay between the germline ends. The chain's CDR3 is CASSAGLGINIQYF. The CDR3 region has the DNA TGTGCCAGCAGCGCGGGGCTAGGCATAAACATTCAGTACTTC. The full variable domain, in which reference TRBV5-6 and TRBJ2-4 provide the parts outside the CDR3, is DAGVTQSPTHLIKTRGQQVTLRCSPKSGHDTVSWYQQALGQGPQFIFQYYEEEERQRGNFPDRFSGHQFPNYSSELNVNALLLGDSALYLCASSAGLGINIQYFGAGTRLSVL.

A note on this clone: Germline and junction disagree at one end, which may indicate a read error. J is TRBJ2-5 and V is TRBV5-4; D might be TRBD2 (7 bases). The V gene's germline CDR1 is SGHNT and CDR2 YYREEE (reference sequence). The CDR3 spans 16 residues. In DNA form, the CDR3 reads TGTGCCAGCACCTTGGGGGCGGAGGGAGGGCGGCAGACCCAGTACTTC. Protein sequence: CASTLGAEGGRQTQYF. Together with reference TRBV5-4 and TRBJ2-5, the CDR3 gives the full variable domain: ETGVTQSPTHLIKTRGQQVTLRCSSQSGHNTVSWYQQALGQGPQFIFQYYREEENGRGNFPPRFSGLQFPNYSSELNVNALELDDSALYLCASTLGAEGGRQTQYFGPGTRLLVL.

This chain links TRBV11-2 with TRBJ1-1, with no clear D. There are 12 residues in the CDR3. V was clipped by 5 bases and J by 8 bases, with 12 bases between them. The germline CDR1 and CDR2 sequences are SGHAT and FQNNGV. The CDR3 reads CASSHPSTEAFF. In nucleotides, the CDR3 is TGTGCCAGCAGCCACCCCTCAACGGAAGCTTTCTTT. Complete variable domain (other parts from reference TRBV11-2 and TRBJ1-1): EAGVAQSPRYKIIEKRQSVAFWCNPISGHATLYWYQQILGQGPKLLIQFQNNGVVDDSQLPKDRFSAERLKGVDSTLKIQPAKLEDSAVYLCASSHPSTEAFFGQGTRLTVV.

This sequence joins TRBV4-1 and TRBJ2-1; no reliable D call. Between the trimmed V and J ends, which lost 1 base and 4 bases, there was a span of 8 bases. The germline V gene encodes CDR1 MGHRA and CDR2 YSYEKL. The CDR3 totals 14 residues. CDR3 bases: TGCGCCAGCAGCCAAGCCCGGAATTACAATGAGCAGTTCTTC. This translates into CASSQARNYNEQFF.

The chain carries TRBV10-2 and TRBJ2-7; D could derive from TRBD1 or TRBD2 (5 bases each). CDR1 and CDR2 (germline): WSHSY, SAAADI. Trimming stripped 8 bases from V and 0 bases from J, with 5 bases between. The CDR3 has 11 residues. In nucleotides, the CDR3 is TGCGCCAGCGGGGGCTCCTACGAGCAGTACTTC. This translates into CASGGSYEQYF.

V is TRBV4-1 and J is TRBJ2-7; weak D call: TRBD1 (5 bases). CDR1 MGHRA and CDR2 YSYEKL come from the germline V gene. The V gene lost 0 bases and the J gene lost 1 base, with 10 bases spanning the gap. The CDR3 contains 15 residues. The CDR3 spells CASSQDRGGSYEQYF. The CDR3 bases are TGCGCCAGCAGCCAAGATAGGGGCGGATCCTACGAGCAGTACTTC.

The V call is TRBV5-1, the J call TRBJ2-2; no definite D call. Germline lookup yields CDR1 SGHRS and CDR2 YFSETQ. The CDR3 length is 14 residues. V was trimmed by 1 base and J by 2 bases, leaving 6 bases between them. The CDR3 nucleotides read TGCGCCAGCAGCTTGAACTCCAACACCGGGGAGCTGTTTTTT. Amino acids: CASSLNSNTGELFF.

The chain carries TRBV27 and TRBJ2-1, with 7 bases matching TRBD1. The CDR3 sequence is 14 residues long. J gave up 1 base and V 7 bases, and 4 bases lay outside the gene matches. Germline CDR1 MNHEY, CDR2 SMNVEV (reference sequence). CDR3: CASTPTGSYNEQFF. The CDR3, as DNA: TGTGCCAGCACCCCGACAGGGTCCTACAATGAGCAGTTCTTC.

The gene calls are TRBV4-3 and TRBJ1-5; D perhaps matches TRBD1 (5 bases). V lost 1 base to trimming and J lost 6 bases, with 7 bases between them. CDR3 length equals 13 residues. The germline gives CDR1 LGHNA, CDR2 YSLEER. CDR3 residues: CASSQGTGQPQHF. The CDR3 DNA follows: TGCGCCAGCAGCCAAGGCACAGGTCAGCCCCAGCATTTT.

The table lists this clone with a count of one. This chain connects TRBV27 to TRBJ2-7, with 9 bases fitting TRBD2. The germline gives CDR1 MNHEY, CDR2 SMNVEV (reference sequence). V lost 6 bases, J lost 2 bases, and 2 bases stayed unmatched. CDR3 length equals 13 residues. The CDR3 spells CASSPSGTYEQYF. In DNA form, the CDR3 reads TGTGCCAGCAGCCCTAGCGGGACCTACGAGCAGTACTTC.

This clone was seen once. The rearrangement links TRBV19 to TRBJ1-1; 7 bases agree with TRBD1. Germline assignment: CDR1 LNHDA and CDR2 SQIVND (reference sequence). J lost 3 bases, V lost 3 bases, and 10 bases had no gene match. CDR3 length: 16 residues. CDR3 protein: CASSIYRGEADTEAFF. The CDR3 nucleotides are TGTGCCAGTAGTATTTACAGGGGAGAGGCTGACACTGAAGCTTTCTTT.

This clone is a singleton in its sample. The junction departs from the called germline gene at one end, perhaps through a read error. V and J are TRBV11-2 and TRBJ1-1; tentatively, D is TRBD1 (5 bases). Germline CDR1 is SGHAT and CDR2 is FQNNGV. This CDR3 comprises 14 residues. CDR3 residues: CASSLDSTNTEAFF. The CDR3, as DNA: TGTGCCAGCAGCCTAGACAGTACGAACACTGAAGCTTTCTTT.

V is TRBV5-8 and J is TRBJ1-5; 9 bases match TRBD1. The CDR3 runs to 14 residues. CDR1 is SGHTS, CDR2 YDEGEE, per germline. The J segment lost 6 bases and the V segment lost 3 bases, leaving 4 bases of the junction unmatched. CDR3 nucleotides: TGTGCCAGCAGCTCGGGACAGGGTTTTCAGCCCCAGCATTTT. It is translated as CASSSGQGFQPQHF.

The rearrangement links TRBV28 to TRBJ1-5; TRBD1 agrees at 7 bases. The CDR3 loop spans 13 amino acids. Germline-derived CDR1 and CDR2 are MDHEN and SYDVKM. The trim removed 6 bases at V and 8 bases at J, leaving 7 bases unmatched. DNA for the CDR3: TGTGCCAGCAGGGCGACAGGGCGCGAGCCCCAGCATTTT. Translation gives CASRATGREPQHF.

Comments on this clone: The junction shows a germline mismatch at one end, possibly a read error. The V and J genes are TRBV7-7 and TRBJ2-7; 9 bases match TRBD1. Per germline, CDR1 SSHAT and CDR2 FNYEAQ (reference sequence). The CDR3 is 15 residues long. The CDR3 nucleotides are TGTGCTAGCAGCTCCGGGATGGGACAGGGCTACGAGCAGTACTTC. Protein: CASSSGMGQGYEQYF.

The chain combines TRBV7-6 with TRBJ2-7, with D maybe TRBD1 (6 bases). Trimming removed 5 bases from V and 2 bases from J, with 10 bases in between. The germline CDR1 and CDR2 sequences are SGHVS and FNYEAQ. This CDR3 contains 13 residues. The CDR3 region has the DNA TGTGCCAGCAGCGCAGGACAGACCTACGAGCAGTACTTC. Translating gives CASSAGQTYEQYF.

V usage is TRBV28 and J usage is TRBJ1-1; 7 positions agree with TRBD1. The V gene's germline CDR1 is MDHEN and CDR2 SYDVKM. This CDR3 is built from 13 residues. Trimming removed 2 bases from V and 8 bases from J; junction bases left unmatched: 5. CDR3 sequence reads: CASSLAEQGEAFF. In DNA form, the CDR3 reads TGTGCCAGCAGTTTAGCCGAACAGGGGGAAGCTTTCTTT.

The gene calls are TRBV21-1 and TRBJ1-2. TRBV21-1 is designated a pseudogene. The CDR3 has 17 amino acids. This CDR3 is CASSPSGGAVSNYGYTF. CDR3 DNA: TGTGCCAGCAGCCCCAGCGGGGGGGCCGTAAGCAACTATGGCTACACCTTC.

CDR3 loop: CASSQRLAGGRDNEQFF. For the CDR3, the DNA is TGCGCCAGCAGTCAAAGACTAGCGGGAGGACGAGACAATGAGCAGTTCTTC. V is TRBV23-1 and J is TRBJ2-1; 13 nucleotides line up with TRBD2. TRBV23-1 is marked as an open reading frame, function uncertain. The CDR3 sequence is 17 residues long. V lost 2 bases and J lost 5; bases outside the gene matches: 6.

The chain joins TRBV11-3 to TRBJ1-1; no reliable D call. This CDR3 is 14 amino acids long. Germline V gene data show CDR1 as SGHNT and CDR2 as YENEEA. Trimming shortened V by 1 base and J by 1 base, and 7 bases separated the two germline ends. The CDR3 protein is CASSLVHRNTEAFF. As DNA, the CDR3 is TGTGCCAGCAGCTTAGTTCATCGGAACACTGAAGCTTTCTTT.

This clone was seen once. The CDR3 DNA follows: TGTGCCAGCAGTTTAATTCAGGGAGGTTTGGAAAAACTGTTTTTT. The encoded protein is CASSLIQGGLEKLFF. The V call is TRBV27, the J call TRBJ1-4; weak D call: TRBD1 (5 bases). Germline V gene data show CDR1 as MNHEY and CDR2 as SMNVEV (reference sequence). CDR3 length: 15 amino acids. V lost 2 bases, J lost 8 bases, and 15 bases lay in between.

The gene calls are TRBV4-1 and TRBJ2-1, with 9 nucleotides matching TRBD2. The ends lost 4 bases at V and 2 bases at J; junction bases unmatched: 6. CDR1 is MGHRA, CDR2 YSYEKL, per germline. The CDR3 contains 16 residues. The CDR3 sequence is CASSPRVAGAYNEQFF. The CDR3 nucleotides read TGCGCCAGCAGCCCTCGAGTAGCGGGGGCCTACAATGAGCAGTTCTTC.

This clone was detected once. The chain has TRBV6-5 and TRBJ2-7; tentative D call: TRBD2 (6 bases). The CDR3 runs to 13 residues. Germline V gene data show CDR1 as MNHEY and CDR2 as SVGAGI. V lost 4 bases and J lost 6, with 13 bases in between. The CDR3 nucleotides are TGTGCCAGCAGTTTGACCGGAGGGTTCGAGCAGTACTTC. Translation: CASSLTGGFEQYF.